Each of the 32 T cell receptor beta chains below was sequenced from the same sample in a study of T cell changes during pregnancy in multiple sclerosis. Assay used: immunoSEQ multiplex PCR; TCRdb lists only in-frame clones, some missing. The top ten clones hold over 1.5% of a sample with some 90,000 clones, approximately 92% of them seen once. Sequenced material: peripheral blood, taken in the first trimester of pregnancy. The receptors were gathered from a female donor with multiple sclerosis, enrolled in a pregnancy study.

This chain links TRBV29-1 with TRBJ1-2, with D uncertain. Germline values: CDR1 SQVTM, CDR2 ANQGSEA. The CDR3 is 14 residues long. With 6 bases removed from V and 8 bases from J, the gap between germline ends came to 22 bases. This CDR3 is CSVEPRGGRGGYTF. For the CDR3, the DNA is TGCAGCGTCGAACCCCGAGGAGGGAGAGGAGGCTACACCTTC.

This clone was observed once. J is TRBJ1-5 and V is TRBV6-1; the match to TRBD1 covers 7 bases. The CDR3 spans 15 residues. V was clipped by 6 bases and J by 2 bases; unmatched bases: 7. Germline V gene sequence: CDR1 MNHNS, CDR2 SASEGT. CDR3 sequence: CASRHRGSGNQPQHF. CDR3 bases: TGTGCCAGCAGGCACAGGGGCTCAGGCAATCAGCCCCAGCATTTT.

The chain couples TRBV10-3 to TRBJ2-3; TRBD2 is a possible D gene (6 bases). CDR1 and CDR2 (germline): ENHRY, SYGVKD. Trimming took 2 bases from V and 6 from J, leaving 12 bases between them. This CDR3 spans 14 amino acids. CDR3 sequence reads: CAISEEGSGDTQYF. CDR3 in DNA: TGTGCCATCAGTGAGGAGGGGAGCGGGGATACGCAGTATTTT.

The chain joins TRBV7-8 to TRBJ1-2; 9 bases agree with TRBD1. Germline CDR1 SGHVS, CDR2 FQNEAQ. The CDR3 spans 16 residues. V shed 6 bases, J shed 1 base, and the junction held 9 bases outside the gene matches. The DNA for the CDR3 is TGTGCCAGCAGACCGCTTGGACAGGGGAGTAACTATGGCTACACCTTC. Translation: CASRPLGQGSNYGYTF.

J is TRBJ1-2 and V is TRBV28; 8 bases line up with TRBD1. The CDR3 spans 15 residues. Germline V lookup: CDR1 MDHEN, CDR2 SYDVKM. Trimming removed 6 bases from V and 3 bases from J; junction bases left unmatched: 9. The CDR3 region has the DNA TGTGCCAGCAGGCTAACAGGGGGTCACGACTATGGCTACACCTTC. This gives the protein CASRLTGGHDYGYTF.

This clone was seen only a few times. The V and J genes are TRBV6-1 and TRBJ1-2; possible D gene TRBD1, 6 bases. With 1 base removed from V and 7 bases from J, the gap between germline ends came to 10 bases. The CDR3 has 13 amino acids. Germline V gene lookup returns CDR1 MNHNS and CDR2 SASEGT. Here the CDR3 DNA reads TGTGCCAGCAGTGAAGTGGGGGGGCTTGGCTACACCTTC. As protein: CASSEVGGLGYTF.

V usage is TRBV27 and J usage is TRBJ2-3; D not resolved. This CDR3 is built from 14 residues. The germline gives CDR1 MNHEY, CDR2 SMNVEV (reference sequence). The ends were cut back, 4 bases at V and 3 bases at J, with 11 bases in the middle. DNA for the CDR3: TGTGCCAGCAGTTGGGCTGATTTGACAGATACGCAGTATTTT. This encodes CASSWADLTDTQYF.

This chain uses TRBV7-2 with TRBJ1-2; D is uncertain. Germline CDR1 is SGHTA and CDR2 is FQGNSA. The CDR3 extends over 16 amino acids. V lost 5 bases and J 2 bases, leaving 18 bases between the germline ends. The CDR3 loop is CASSLIWAEENYGYTF. The CDR3 nucleotides are TGTGCCAGCAGCCTGATTTGGGCGGAGGAAAACTATGGCTACACCTTC. Combining the CDR3 with reference TRBV7-2 and TRBJ1-2 gives the whole variable domain GAGVSQSPSNKVTEKGKDVELRCDPISGHTALYWYRQSLGQGLEFLIYFQGNSAPDKSGLPSDRFSAERTGGSVSTLTIQRTQQEDSAVYLCASSLIWAEENYGYTFGSGTRLTVV.

The chain links TRBV28 to TRBJ2-7, with 8 nucleotides matching TRBD1. The V segment lost 5 bases and the J segment 5 bases; nucleotides outside the gene matches: 14. Germline assignment: CDR1 MDHEN and CDR2 SYDVKM. The CDR3 totals 16 residues. CDR3 nucleotides: TGTGCCAGCAGTGTCCAGGGGGCCCCCCGGGTCCACGAGCAGTACTTC. Amino acid sequence: CASSVQGAPRVHEQYF.

This rearrangement joins TRBV4-1 to TRBJ2-1, with 7 bases identical to TRBD2. From germline, CDR1 is MGHRA and CDR2 YSYEKL. V shed 0 bases and J 6 bases; nucleotides not matched to a gene: 2. This CDR3 region has 14 residues. The CDR3 bases are TGCGCCAGCAGCCAAGAGAGACTAGCCAATGAGCAGTTCTTC. Encoded protein: CASSQERLANEQFF.

This clone was recorded once. The chain joins TRBV23-1 to TRBJ2-7; D unresolved. TRBV23-1 is an ORF; its function is uncertain. The CDR3 is 13 amino acids. Trimming removed 7 bases from V and 0 bases from J, with 10 bases in between. The CDR3 here is CASIDNSSYEQYF. The CDR3 DNA reads TGCGCCAGCATTGATAACAGCTCCTACGAGCAGTACTTC.

The chain has TRBV12-5 and TRBJ2-7, with TRBD2 matching 11 bases. The CDR3 consists of 19 residues. Unmatched junction bases numbered 13, after V lost 0 bases and J lost 3 bases. CDR1 is LGHNT, CDR2 FRNRAP, per germline. CDR3 region: CASGLVGQLAGGMSYEQYF. CDR3 DNA: TGTGCTAGTGGTTTGGTAGGGCAGCTAGCGGGAGGAATGAGCTACGAGCAGTACTTC.

The chain joins TRBV15 to TRBJ1-4; no clear D. Trimming removed 3 bases at V and 3 bases at J, with 11 bases between. This CDR3 is 15 amino acids long. The germline CDR1 and CDR2 sequences are LNHNV and YYDKDF (reference sequence). CDR3 sequence reads: CATSRGRRSNEKLFF. CDR3 coding DNA: TGTGCCACCAGCAGGGGAAGGAGGTCTAATGAAAAACTGTTTTTT.

V is TRBV28 and J is TRBJ2-1; the D is unclear. V lost 4 bases and J lost 9, with 7 bases in between. This CDR3 is 11 amino acids long. Per the germline V gene, CDR1 is MDHEN and CDR2 is SYDVKM. The CDR3 sequence: CASSSLREQFF. The CDR3 nucleotides are TGTGCCAGCAGTTCTCTCCGTGAGCAGTTCTTC.

This chain uses TRBV7-2 with TRBJ2-1; maybe TRBD1 (5 bases). V lost 3 bases and J lost 9, with 15 bases in between. The germline CDR1 and CDR2 sequences are SGHTA and FQGNSA. The CDR3 contains 14 residues. The CDR3 here is CASSFDSLSGEQFF. The CDR3 coding sequence is TGTGCCAGCAGCTTTGACAGTCTATCGGGTGAGCAGTTCTTC.

V and J are TRBV9 and TRBJ2-5; possible D gene TRBD1, 5 bases. The CDR3 runs to 13 residues. The V gene lost 8 bases and the J gene lost 3 bases, with 14 bases spanning the gap. The V gene's germline CDR1 is SGDLS and CDR2 YYNGEE. CDR3 sequence: CASSYEGEETQYF. The CDR3 region has the DNA TGTGCCAGTTCATATGAAGGGGAAGAGACCCAGTACTTC.

The chain is built from TRBV5-1 and TRBJ2-7; possibly TRBD1 for D (5 bases). The V gene lost 0 bases and the J gene lost 2 bases, with 6 bases spanning the gap. There are 13 residues in the CDR3. The germline V gene has CDR1 SGHRS and CDR2 YFSETQ. CDR3 residues: CASSLAGTYEQYF. CDR3 coding DNA: TGCGCCAGCAGCTTGGCAGGGACCTACGAGCAGTACTTC. Looking up the rest from reference TRBV5-1 and TRBJ2-7 gives the full variable domain: KAGVTQTPRYLIKTRGQQVTLSCSPISGHRSVSWYQQTPGQGLQFLFEYFSETQRNKGNFPGRFSGRQFSNSRSEMNVSTLELGDSALYLCASSLAGTYEQYFGPGTRLTVT.

The chain has TRBV2 and TRBJ1-1; D ambiguous. CDR1 and CDR2 (germline): SNHLY, FYNNEI. Trimming took off 9 bases at V and 7 bases at J, with 18 bases between the two ends. This CDR3 is built from 13 residues. Here the CDR3 DNA reads TGTGCCAGTTACGGCGGGCCGGTCGGTGAAGCTTTCTTT. This sequence encodes CASYGGPVGEAFF.

In its sample, this clone was seen once. The V gene is TRBV19, the J gene TRBJ2-1; D possibly corresponds to TRBD2 (6 bases). Germline V lookup: CDR1 LNHDA, CDR2 SQIVND (reference sequence). The CDR3 runs to 15 residues. V was pared by 6 bases and J by 0 bases, with 12 bases between. The CDR3 spells CASSPDGSSYNEQFF. The CDR3 DNA is TGTGCCAGTAGCCCCGACGGGAGCTCCTACAATGAGCAGTTCTTC.

The chain employs TRBV28 and TRBJ2-5; 10 positions match TRBD2. Per the germline V gene, CDR1 is MDHEN and CDR2 is SYDVKM. The length of the CDR3 is 14 residues. The V gene end was trimmed by 4 bases and the J gene end by 7 bases; junction bases not matched to a gene: 6. In DNA, the CDR3 is TGTGCCAGCAGTTCCAGACTAGCGGGTACGACCCAGTACTTC. Translated, it gives CASSSRLAGTTQYF. The full variable domain, completed using reference TRBV28 and TRBJ2-5, is DVKVTQSSRYLVKRTGEKVFLECVQDMDHENMFWYRQDPGLGLRLIYFSYDVKMKEKGDIPEGYSVSREKKERFSLILESASTNQTSMYLCASSSRLAGTTQYFGPGTRLLVL.

The chain has TRBV27 and TRBJ2-5; D gene uncertain. In germline, CDR1 is MNHEY, CDR2 SMNVEV (reference sequence). V dropped 2 bases and J dropped 2 bases, with 9 bases sitting between them. This CDR3 comprises 14 residues. For the CDR3, the DNA is TGTGCCAGCAGTTTAGGGCTCAATCAAGAGACCCAGTACTTC. It is translated as CASSLGLNQETQYF.

V and J are TRBV7-3 and TRBJ1-1, with D maybe TRBD1 (6 bases). The CDR3 loop spans 15 amino acids. From germline, CDR1 is SGHTA and CDR2 FQGTGA. The ends were cut back, 5 bases at V and 7 bases at J, with 20 bases in the middle. Here the CDR3 reads CASSENGGLGGEAFF. In DNA form, the CDR3 reads TGTGCCAGCAGCGAGAACGGGGGGCTGGGGGGTGAAGCTTTCTTT.

The chain recombines TRBV30 with TRBJ1-5; 7 bases are a match to TRBD1. Trimming cost V 2 bases and J 6 bases; bases outside gene matches: 7. This CDR3 is 14 amino acids long. Germline CDR1 is GTSNPN and CDR2 is SVGIG (reference sequence). CDR3 loop: CAWSRTGGGQPQHF. Here the CDR3 DNA reads TGTGCCTGGAGTAGGACAGGAGGGGGTCAGCCCCAGCATTTT.

The V gene is TRBV7-2, the J gene TRBJ1-1, with a possible D match to TRBD1 (5 bases). The CDR3 extends over 15 amino acids. V was trimmed by 2 bases and J by 0 bases, leaving 10 bases between them. Germline V gene sequence: CDR1 SGHTA, CDR2 FQGNSA. The CDR3 loop is CASSLNQGMNTEAFF. The CDR3 DNA reads as TGTGCCAGCAGCTTAAATCAGGGAATGAACACTGAAGCTTTCTTT.

This chain links TRBV6-5 with TRBJ2-7; 9 bases line up with TRBD2. The V gene's germline CDR1 is MNHEY and CDR2 SVGAGI. V shed 8 bases, J shed 2 bases, and the junction held 7 bases outside the gene matches. This CDR3 has 14 residues. CDR3 bases: TGTGCCAGCGTAGCGGGACTAGCCCCCTACGAGCAGTACTTC. Protein sequence: CASVAGLAPYEQYF.

This sequence joins TRBV5-4 and TRBJ2-1; D may be TRBD2 (5 bases). Germline-derived CDR1 and CDR2 are SGHNT and YYREEE (reference sequence). V lost 10 bases to trimming and J lost 5 bases, with 16 bases between them. The CDR3 has 13 residues. In nucleotides, the CDR3 is TGTGCCGGCGGGTTGGCGCACAACAATGAGCAGTTCTTC. Its protein is CAGGLAHNNEQFF.

The chain recombines TRBV4-1 with TRBJ2-1; 8 bases fit TRBD2. The CDR3 spans 18 residues. Germline V gives CDR1 MGHRA, CDR2 YSYEKL. Trimming cost V 0 bases and J 8 bases; bases outside gene matches: 15. Written as DNA, the CDR3 is TGCGCCAGCAGCCAAGAAATTGTAGCGGGACCACTAGGGGATGAGCAGTTCTTC. The encoded protein is CASSQEIVAGPLGDEQFF.

The V and J genes are TRBV18 and TRBJ1-1; 9 bases map to TRBD1. V dropped 2 bases and J dropped 3; count of bases not matched to a gene: 10. The CDR3 loop spans 17 amino acids. The germline gives CDR1 KGHSH, CDR2 LQKENI. For the CDR3, the DNA is TGTGCCAGCTCACCAAAAGCAACAGGGGGCTCTTACACTGAAGCTTTCTTT. This codes for CASSPKATGGSYTEAFF.

This clone was detected only once. The J gene is TRBJ2-5, the V gene TRBV10-2; no definite D call. The CDR3 runs to 12 residues. The V gene's germline CDR1 is WSHSY and CDR2 SAAADI. Trimming took 3 bases from V and 5 from J, leaving 7 bases between them. CDR3 loop: CASSDPRETQYF. Written as DNA, the CDR3 is TGCGCCAGCAGTGATCCCAGGGAGACCCAGTACTTC.

The chain joins TRBV4-1 to TRBJ2-7, with 12 bases matching TRBD2. V shed 4 bases, J shed 1 base, and the junction held 2 bases outside the gene matches. The CDR3 extends over 15 amino acids. The germline gives CDR1 MGHRA, CDR2 YSYEKL. CDR3 sequence: CASSRGTSGSYEQYF. DNA for the CDR3: TGCGCCAGCAGCCGAGGGACTAGCGGGTCCTACGAGCAGTACTTC.

This clone was seen only once. In nucleotides, the CDR3 is TGTGCCAGCAGTGAGGGTTTGTCAGGGGAGCTGTTTTTT. Translated: CASSEGLSGELFF. The chain links TRBV27 to TRBJ2-2; D possibly corresponds to TRBD2 (5 bases). Germline values: CDR1 MNHEY, CDR2 SMNVEV (reference sequence). CDR3 length: 13 amino acids. The V end was cut by 5 bases, the J end by 8 bases, with 12 bases between.

The chain has TRBV14 and TRBJ1-1, with a weak D call TRBD1 (5 bases). The length of the CDR3 is 14 residues. The V end lost 2 bases, the J end lost 1 base, and 8 bases lay between the germline ends. Germline CDR1 and CDR2: SGHDN and FVKESK. The CDR3 is CASSQTTGNTEAFF. CDR3 coding DNA: TGTGCCAGCAGCCAAACTACAGGGAACACTGAAGCTTTCTTT.